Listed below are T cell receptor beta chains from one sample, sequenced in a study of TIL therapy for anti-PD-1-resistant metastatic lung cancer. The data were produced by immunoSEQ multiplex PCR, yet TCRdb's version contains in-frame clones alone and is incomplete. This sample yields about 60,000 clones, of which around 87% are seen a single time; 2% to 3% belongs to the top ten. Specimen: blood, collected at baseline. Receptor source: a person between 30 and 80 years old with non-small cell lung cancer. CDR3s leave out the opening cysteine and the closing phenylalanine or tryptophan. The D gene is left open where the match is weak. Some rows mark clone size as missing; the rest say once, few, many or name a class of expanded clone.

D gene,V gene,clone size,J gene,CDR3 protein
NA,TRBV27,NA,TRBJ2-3,ASSLLWGVGTDTQY
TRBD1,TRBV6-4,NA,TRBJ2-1,ASSGGTGTYNEQF
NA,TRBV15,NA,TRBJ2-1,ATSRDFYNEQF
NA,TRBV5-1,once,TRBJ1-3,ASSLGGSGNTIY
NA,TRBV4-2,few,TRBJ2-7,ASSTIGTPYEQY
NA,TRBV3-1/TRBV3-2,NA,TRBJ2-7,ASSQDGETYEQY
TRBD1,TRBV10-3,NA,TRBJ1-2,AISAGTAYGYT
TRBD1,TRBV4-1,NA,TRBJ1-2,ASSHGTATNYGYT
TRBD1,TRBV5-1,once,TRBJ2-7,ASSLYGTGGTYEQY
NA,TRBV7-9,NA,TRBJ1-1,ASFGRAGDTEAF
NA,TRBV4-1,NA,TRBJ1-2,ASSQGPGYGYT
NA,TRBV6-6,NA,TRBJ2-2,ATKGPNTGELF
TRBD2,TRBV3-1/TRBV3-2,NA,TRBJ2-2,ASIMAGANTGELF
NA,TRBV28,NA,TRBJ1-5,ASSLLRDQPQH
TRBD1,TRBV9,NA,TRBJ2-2,ASSAVTGSTGELF
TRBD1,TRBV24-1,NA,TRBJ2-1,ATSDWGTGGDNEQF
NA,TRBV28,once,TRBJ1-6,ASSLLLGGRESPLH
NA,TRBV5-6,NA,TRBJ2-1,ASSLQGDYNEQF
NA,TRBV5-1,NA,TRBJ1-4,ASSSAGLREKLF
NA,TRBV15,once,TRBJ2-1,ATSRTDNEQF
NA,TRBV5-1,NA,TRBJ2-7,ASSPGRSSYEQY
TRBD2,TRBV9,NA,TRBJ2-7,ASSPRGGGLSYEQY
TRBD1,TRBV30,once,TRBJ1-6,AWRYPGGPNSPLH
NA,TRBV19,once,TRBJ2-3,ASKDFTDTQY
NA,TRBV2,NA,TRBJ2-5,ASSTGQIQETQY
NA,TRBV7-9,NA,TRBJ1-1,ASSPQFDKNTEAF
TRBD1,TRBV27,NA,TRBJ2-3,ASSSYLGQTTDTQY
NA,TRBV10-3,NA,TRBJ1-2,AISKGTEVSGYT
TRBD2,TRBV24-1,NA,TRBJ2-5,ATSEVAGRMETQY
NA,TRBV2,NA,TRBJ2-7,ASSDGSGALKGSP
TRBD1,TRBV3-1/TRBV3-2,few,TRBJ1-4,ASSPLGTGGEKLF
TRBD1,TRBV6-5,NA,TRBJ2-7,ASRLDRDYEQY
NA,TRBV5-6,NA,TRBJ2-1,ASSLEKRDTPWGTNEQF
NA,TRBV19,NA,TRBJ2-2,ASSIGRDPNTGELF
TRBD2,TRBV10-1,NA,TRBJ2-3,ASSDPSGAASTDTQY
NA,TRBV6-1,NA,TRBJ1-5,ASSENYSNQPQH
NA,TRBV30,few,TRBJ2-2,AWSGFRGINGELF
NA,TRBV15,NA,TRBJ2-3,ATSGSGGTSTDTQY
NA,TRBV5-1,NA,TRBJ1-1,ASSAGQMNTEAF
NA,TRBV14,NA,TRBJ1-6,ASSPDGRSLH
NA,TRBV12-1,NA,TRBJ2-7,ASSFEVPSGTYEQY
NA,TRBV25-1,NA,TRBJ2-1,ASSSRQVADHNEQF